The 32 T cell receptor beta chains below all came from one sample that was sequenced in a study of CD8+ T cells in alopecia areata. Sequencing relied on a cDNA template that was reverse transcribed from extracted RNA. Assay: immunoSEQ multiplex PCR; the TCRdb copy retains only in-frame clones and omits some. The sample records hundreds of thousands of clones, over 60% being singletons. Treatment noted: oral pan-JAK inhibitor, 5-10 mg twice daily. Source: CD4+ T cells sorted from blood, taken at approximately week 45, from a patient treated with tofacitinib. These receptor sequences come from a human donor with alopecia areata.

The rearrangement links TRBV29-1 to TRBJ1-2; D is unresolved. Germline-derived CDR1 and CDR2 are SQVTM and ANQGSEA. Trimming left V 3 bases short and J 6 bases short, with 11 bases between. CDR3 length: 12 amino acids. The CDR3 DNA sequence: TGCAGCGTTGATTTCGGAGTGAATGGCTACACCTTC. Amino acids: CSVDFGVNGYTF. The variable domain in full, completed from reference TRBV29-1 and TRBJ1-2, reads SAVISQKPSRDICQRGTSLTIQCQVDSQVTMMFWYRQQPGQSLTLIATANQGSEATYESGFVIDKFPISRPNLTFSTLTVSNMSPEDSSIYLCSVDFGVNGYTFGSGTRLTVV.

V gene TRBV19 combines with J gene TRBJ1-5, with D unresolved. V lost 3 bases to trimming and J lost 0 bases, with 3 bases between them. This CDR3 comprises 13 residues. The germline gives CDR1 LNHDA, CDR2 SQIVND (reference sequence). The chain's CDR3 is CASSMDSNQPQHF. The CDR3 nucleotides read TGTGCCAGTAGTATGGATAGCAATCAGCCCCAGCATTTT.

The chain employs TRBV29-1 and TRBJ1-6; 9 nucleotides align to TRBD1. The junction had 5 bases not matched to a gene; V was cut back by 7 bases and J by 10 bases. Germline V lookup: CDR1 SQVTM, CDR2 ANQGSEA. This CDR3 has 12 residues. In nucleotides, the CDR3 is TGCAGCGCTCGGACAGGGGACTCACCCCTCCACTTT. Its translation: CSARTGDSPLHF.

This chain connects TRBV29-1 to TRBJ2-5; D might be TRBD2 (5 bases). Germline CDR1 reads SQVTM; CDR2 reads ANQGSEA. The CDR3 covers 12 residues. Trimming stripped 4 bases from V and 2 bases from J, with 8 bases between. DNA for the CDR3: TGCAGCGTTGCGAGGGCTCAAGAGACCCAGTACTTC. As protein: CSVARAQETQYF.

The sample holds one count of this clone. J is TRBJ1-5 and V is TRBV30, with D uncertain. CDR3 length equals 13 residues. V lost 2 bases and J lost 3, with 8 bases in between. The germline CDR1 and CDR2 sequences are GTSNPN and SVGIG (reference sequence). Here the CDR3 reads CAWSNGNNQPQHF. The CDR3 nucleotides read TGTGCCTGGAGTAACGGGAACAATCAGCCCCAGCATTTT.

The V call is TRBV5-1, the J call TRBJ2-7; 7 nucleotides match TRBD2. This CDR3 is 14 amino acids long. V gave up 4 bases and J gave up 5 bases; unmatched junction bases: 9. Per the germline V gene, CDR1 is SGHRS and CDR2 is YFSETQ. This chain's CDR3 is CASSAAGTNNEQYF. The CDR3 bases are TGCGCCAGCAGCGCGGCCGGGACTAACAACGAGCAGTACTTC. The variable domain in full, completed from reference TRBV5-1 and TRBJ2-7, reads KAGVTQTPRYLIKTRGQQVTLSCSPISGHRSVSWYQQTPGQGLQFLFEYFSETQRNKGNFPGRFSGRQFSNSRSEMNVSTLELGDSALYLCASSAAGTNNEQYFGPGTRLTVT.

The CDR3 spells CAISEKRRTSGQETQYF. The CDR3, as DNA: TGTGCCATCAGTGAGAAAAGAAGGACTAGCGGTCAAGAGACCCAGTACTTC. This chain connects TRBV10-3 to TRBJ2-5, with TRBD2 identical over 10 bases. CDR3 size: 17 residues. Germline CDR1 reads ENHRY; CDR2 reads SYGVKD. V lost 2 bases and J lost 2; bases outside the gene matches: 8.

This chain uses TRBV15 with TRBJ2-5; D is undetermined. The V gene lost 0 bases and the J gene lost 7 bases, with 15 bases spanning the gap. This CDR3 is built from 15 residues. The germline gives CDR1 LNHNV, CDR2 YYDKDF (reference sequence). DNA for the CDR3: TGTGCCACCAGCAGAGATACGGCTTCAATGACGACCCAGTACTTC. It is translated as CATSRDTASMTTQYF.

The V and J genes are TRBV29-1 and TRBJ1-2; D perhaps matches TRBD1 (5 bases). Germline V gives CDR1 SQVTM, CDR2 ANQGSEA. This CDR3 has 12 residues. CDR3 amino acids: CHTWWGIYGYTF. The CDR3 region has the DNA TGCCATACCTGGTGGGGGATCTATGGCTACACCTTC.

This rearrangement joins TRBV30 to TRBJ2-3, with 8 nucleotides matching TRBD2. Looked up from germline, CDR1 is GTSNPN and CDR2 is SVGIG (reference sequence). This CDR3 region has 14 residues. The trim removed 1 base at V and 6 bases at J, leaving 6 bases unmatched. DNA of the CDR3: TGTGCCTGGAGTGCGGGGGGGCGGTGGGATACGCAGTATTTT. Its protein is CAWSAGGRWDTQYF.

The chain carries TRBV11-2 and TRBJ1-1; D may be TRBD1 (6 bases). The germline gives CDR1 SGHAT, CDR2 FQNNGV. V was clipped by 3 bases and J by 1 base, with 15 bases between them. The CDR3 is made up of 16 amino acids. The chain's CDR3 is CASSFLNGGANTEAFF. The CDR3 bases are TGTGCCAGCAGCTTCCTCAACGGGGGCGCGAACACTGAAGCTTTCTTT.

CDR3 nucleotides: TGTGCCAGCAGCTCAGGGACAGGGGGGATGCGCAATCAGCCCCAGCATTTT. This gives the protein CASSSGTGGMRNQPQHF. The chain employs TRBV7-2 and TRBJ1-5, with 11 bases that match TRBD1. J lost 2 bases, V lost 4 bases, and 7 bases had no gene match. There are 17 residues in the CDR3. Germline V gene data show CDR1 as SGHTA and CDR2 as FQGNSA.

With regard to this clone: Other nucleotide sequences in the sample specify the same CDR3. The chain couples TRBV2 to TRBJ2-7; D remains ambiguous. Looked up from germline, CDR1 is SNHLY and CDR2 is FYNNEI. The CDR3 loop spans 11 amino acids. The V end lost 6 bases, the J end lost 2 bases, and 5 bases lay between the germline ends. The CDR3 is CASSPTYEQYF. The CDR3 DNA reads as TGTGCCAGCAGCCCGACCTACGAGCAGTACTTC.

This sequence joins TRBV29-1 and TRBJ1-1; D remains unclear. Germline V gives CDR1 SQVTM, CDR2 ANQGSEA. The CDR3 spans 12 residues. V was trimmed by 6 bases and J by 4 bases, leaving 12 bases between them. The CDR3 coding sequence is TGCAGCGTGACCCCCCTGGGCACTGAAGCTTTCTTT. Its translation is CSVTPLGTEAFF. Complete variable domain (other parts from reference TRBV29-1 and TRBJ1-1): SAVISQKPSRDICQRGTSLTIQCQVDSQVTMMFWYRQQPGQSLTLIATANQGSEATYESGFVIDKFPISRPNLTFSTLTVSNMSPEDSSIYLCSVTPLGTEAFFGQGTRLTVV.

This clone has ten or more counts. The CDR3 nucleotides read TGCGCCAGCAGCTCTCAGCGGGGGGGCCGCACCGGGGAGCTGTTTTTT. As protein: CASSSQRGGRTGELFF. The gene calls are TRBV5-1 and TRBJ2-2; 10 bases align to TRBD2. Germline CDR1 and CDR2: SGHRS and YFSETQ. This CDR3 is 16 amino acids long. V gave up 3 bases and J gave up 4 bases; unmatched junction bases: 6.

This chain links TRBV19 with TRBJ2-7; D uncertain. This CDR3 is built from 14 residues. Trimming stripped 3 bases from V and 4 bases from J, with 13 bases between. CDR1 and CDR2 (germline): LNHDA, SQIVND (reference sequence). The CDR3 is CASSMQVSSYEQYF. DNA of the CDR3: TGTGCCAGTAGTATGCAGGTTAGCTCTTACGAGCAGTACTTC. The entire variable domain, with the rest obtained from reference TRBV19 and TRBJ2-7, is as follows: DGGITQSPKYLFRKEGQNVTLSCEQNLNHDAMYWYRQDPGQGLRLIYYSQIVNDFQKGDIAEGYSVSREKKESFPLTVTSAQKNPTAFYLCASSMQVSSYEQYFGPGTRLTVT.

The CDR3 DNA reads TGCGCCAGCGCCCAGGGAAACACAGATACGCAGTATTTT. Protein: CASAQGNTDTQYF. The chain couples TRBV5-1 to TRBJ2-3; weak D call: TRBD1 (5 bases). The CDR3 runs 13 residues. CDR1 and CDR2 (germline): SGHRS, YFSETQ. V lost 7 bases and J lost 2, with 11 bases in between.

The chain carries TRBV29-1 and TRBJ2-2; TRBD2 aligns across 10 bases. The CDR3 has 15 amino acids. The germline V gene encodes CDR1 SQVTM and CDR2 ANQGSEA. In DNA form, the CDR3 reads TGCAGTGGACGAATAGCGGGGGGCCACACCGGGGAGCTGTTTTTT. It codes for CSGRIAGGHTGELFF.

The chain links TRBV19 to TRBJ2-7; TRBD1 is a possible D gene (7 bases). This CDR3 has 13 residues. From germline, CDR1 is LNHDA and CDR2 SQIVND (reference sequence). The germline V and J ends were trimmed by 5 bases and 5 bases, with 13 bases remaining between them. The CDR3 loop is CASSLIRGDEQYF. The CDR3 coding sequence is TGTGCCAGTAGTCTAATCAGGGGGGACGAGCAGTACTTC.

This sequence joins TRBV30 and TRBJ1-4; the D is unclear. Germline V gene lookup returns CDR1 GTSNPN and CDR2 SVGIG (reference sequence). V shed 8 bases and J shed 4 bases, with 11 bases lying between them. The CDR3 is 12 residues long. The CDR3 here is CARRGYNEKLFF. The DNA of the CDR3 is TGTGCCCGTCGAGGATATAATGAAAAACTGTTTTTT. The full variable domain, completed using reference TRBV30 and TRBJ1-4, is SQTIHQWPATLVQPVGSPLSLECTVEGTSNPNLYWYRQAAGRGLQLLFYSVGIGQISSEVPQNLSASRPQDRQFILSSKKLLLSDSGFYLCARRGYNEKLFFGSGTQLSVL.

The V call is TRBV11-2, the J call TRBJ2-6, with a possible D match to TRBD2 (5 bases). Germline lookup yields CDR1 SGHAT and CDR2 FQNNGV. This CDR3 has 16 residues. Between the trimmed V and J ends, which lost 3 bases and 3 bases, there was a span of 12 bases. CDR3 nucleotides: TGTGCCAGCAGCTTCCTCGGAGGAGGTGGGGCCAACGTCCTGACTTTC. This codes for CASSFLGGGGANVLTF.

This clone is deemed medium-sized. The genes are TRBV7-3 and TRBJ2-2; D gene unclear. Between the trimmed V and J ends, which lost 5 bases and 1 base, there was a span of 8 bases. The germline V gene has CDR1 SGHTA and CDR2 FQGTGA. This CDR3 contains 14 residues. CDR3 sequence (DNA): TGTGCCAGCAGCCCGAGTCTGAACACCGGGGAGCTGTTTTTT. Its translation: CASSPSLNTGELFF.

This clone was seen a handful of times. V usage is TRBV5-6 and J usage is TRBJ2-5; no reliable D call. This CDR3 is 14 amino acids long. The V gene's germline CDR1 is SGHDT and CDR2 YYEEEE. V lost 1 base and J 5 bases, leaving 12 bases between the germline ends. CDR3 protein: CASSLLTLGETQYF. The CDR3 DNA reads TGTGCCAGCAGCTTGCTGACCCTAGGGGAGACCCAGTACTTC.

The sample holds a few counts of this clone. V and J are TRBV27 and TRBJ2-3, with 8 bases that match TRBD2. V was pared by 6 bases and J by 6 bases, with 5 bases of the junction left unmatched. CDR1 and CDR2 from the germline V gene are MNHEY and SMNVEV (reference sequence). The length of the CDR3 is 13 residues. Here the CDR3 DNA reads TGTGCCAGCAGCGCGGGGGGCGGTGATACGCAGTATTTT. Its protein product is CASSAGGGDTQYF.

The chain uses TRBV4-3 and TRBJ1-2, with D maybe TRBD1 (5 bases). This CDR3 comprises 16 residues. The germline V and J ends were trimmed by 0 bases and 2 bases, with 13 bases remaining between them. Germline V gene sequence: CDR1 LGHNA, CDR2 YSLEER. This CDR3 is CASSQDPGGDNYGYTF. CDR3 bases: TGCGCCAGCAGCCAAGACCCCGGGGGGGACAACTATGGCTACACCTTC.

Here the CDR3 reads CASSIETDTQYF. In DNA, the CDR3 is TGTGCCAGTAGTATCGAAACAGATACGCAGTATTTT. The chain combines TRBV19 with TRBJ2-3, with D uncertain. Trimming stripped 3 bases from V and 3 bases from J, with 4 bases between. The CDR3 consists of 12 residues. Per germline, CDR1 LNHDA and CDR2 SQIVND (reference sequence).

In the case of this clone: This specimen includes other DNA sequences encoding the same CDR3. The chain combines TRBV29-1 with TRBJ1-1; TRBD1 matches 8 bases. This CDR3 spans 11 amino acids. Trimming removed 6 bases from V and 6 bases from J; junction bases left unmatched: 3. Germline CDR1 SQVTM, CDR2 ANQGSEA. The CDR3 DNA reads TGCAGCGTCGGACAGGGATCTGAAGCTTTCTTT. This translates into CSVGQGSEAFF.

V usage is TRBV29-1 and J usage is TRBJ1-5; 11 bases map to TRBD1. V was clipped by 6 bases and J by 6 bases; unmatched bases: 4. The CDR3 sequence is 13 residues long. Germline V gene sequence: CDR1 SQVTM, CDR2 ANQGSEA. CDR3 amino acids: CSVGQGEGQPQHF. The CDR3 region has the DNA TGCAGCGTGGGACAGGGGGAAGGTCAGCCCCAGCATTTT.

The gene calls are TRBV7-2 and TRBJ1-6; D is unresolved. Trimming left V 2 bases short and J 7 bases short, with 12 bases between. Germline values: CDR1 SGHTA, CDR2 FQGNSA. This CDR3 comprises 15 residues. The CDR3 DNA reads TGTGCCAGCAGCTTAATGCCGGACGGGAATTCACCCCTCCACTTT. Protein product: CASSLMPDGNSPLHF.

This clone occurred once. The chain recombines TRBV29-1 with TRBJ2-7; 8 bases agree with TRBD1. CDR3 length equals 11 residues. CDR1 SQVTM and CDR2 ANQGSEA come from the germline V gene. V was pared by 7 bases and J by 3 bases, with 2 bases of the junction left unmatched. The CDR3 bases are TGCAGCGCTGACAGGGGCTACGAGCAGTACTTC. It yields the protein CSADRGYEQYF.

The chain is built from TRBV2 and TRBJ2-6; D uncertain. The CDR3 runs to 16 residues. V lost 2 bases to trimming and J lost 0 bases, with 8 bases between them. Germline CDR1 reads SNHLY; CDR2 reads FYNNEI. The CDR3 here is CASSESLGSGANVLTF. The CDR3, as DNA: TGTGCCAGCAGTGAATCTTTGGGCTCTGGGGCCAACGTCCTGACTTTC.

The V gene is TRBV19, the J gene TRBJ2-3; D unclear. Germline CDR1 reads LNHDA; CDR2 reads SQIVND (reference sequence). V dropped 6 bases and J dropped 6 bases, with 10 bases sitting between them. CDR3 length equals 12 residues. DNA of the CDR3: TGTGCCAGTAGCCTTAGTAGGGATACGCAGTATTTT. Its protein is CASSLSRDTQYF.